This passage covers 21 T cell receptor beta chains from one sample sequenced in a study of CD8+CD57+ T cells in acquired aplastic anemia. Genomic DNA was employed as the template in profiling TCR beta VDJ and CDR3. One entry per CDR3 protein results from TCRdb running MiXCR on the reads. Here the sample spans under 350,000 distinct CDR3 sequences, approximately 57% being singletons. Sequences were obtained from sorted CD4+, CD8+, or CD8+CD57+ T cells (not recorded which) from PBMCs. These TCRs come from a human donor with severe aplastic anemia or a healthy control (not recorded which).

The chain recombines TRBV6-5 with TRBJ1-1; 10 bases align to TRBD1. Losses at the gene ends were 6 bases for V and 6 bases for J; bases not matched to a gene: 4. CDR1 and CDR2 (germline): MNHEY, SVGAGI. The CDR3 runs to 13 residues. CDR3 in amino acids: CASSLTGGSEAFF. CDR3 DNA sequence: TGTGCCAGCAGCCTGACAGGGGGCTCTGAAGCTTTCTTT.

The chain employs TRBV24-1 and TRBJ1-2; D gene unclear. From germline, CDR1 is KGHDR and CDR2 SFDVKD. V was trimmed by 4 bases and J by 5 bases, leaving 7 bases between them. This CDR3 has 12 amino acids. CDR3 DNA: TGTGCCACCAGTGAAAGTGCTTATGGCTACACCTTC. Its protein product is CATSESAYGYTF.

This clonotype was seen repeatedly, ten times or more. V gene TRBV20-1 combines with J gene TRBJ1-1; D possibly corresponds to TRBD1 (6 bases). Germline V gene sequence: CDR1 DFQATT, CDR2 SNEGSKA (reference sequence). V lost 5 bases, J lost 2 bases, and 21 bases lay in between. CDR3 length: 16 amino acids. The CDR3 sequence is CSAPPLGGRGNTEAFF. The CDR3 region has the DNA TGCAGTGCTCCTCCCCTAGGGGGGAGGGGTAACACTGAAGCTTTCTTT.

Of note for this clonotype: The junction departs from germline at one end; a sequencing error may be responsible. This chain connects TRBV2 to TRBJ1-1; D is perhaps TRBD1 (5 bases). Germline values: CDR1 SNHLY, CDR2 FYNNEI. The CDR3 runs to 13 residues. Here the CDR3 reads CASGEGRVSEAFF. The CDR3 DNA follows: TGTGCCAGCGGTGAAGGCAGGGTCTCTGAAGCTTTCTTT.

The V gene is TRBV19, the J gene TRBJ1-5, with D unclear. There are 13 residues in the CDR3. V was clipped by 1 base and J by 4 bases, with 5 bases between them. Germline V gene lookup returns CDR1 LNHDA and CDR2 SQIVND (reference sequence). Written as DNA, the CDR3 is TGTGCCAGTAGTATAGGCAGGAATCAGCCCCAGCATTTT. This codes for CASSIGRNQPQHF.

This clonotype was observed a few times. This rearrangement joins TRBV24-1 to TRBJ2-7; tentatively, D is TRBD1 (6 bases). Trimming removed 4 bases from V and 2 bases from J, with 11 bases in between. The germline CDR1 and CDR2 sequences are KGHDR and SFDVKD. This CDR3 is 14 amino acids long. The CDR3 nucleotides read TGTGCCACCAGTGAAGGGGGACGGACCTACGAGCAGTACTTC. Protein product: CATSEGGRTYEQYF.

This clonotype turned up a few times. The CDR3, as DNA: TGTGCCAGCAGCCTCACAGGGGGCGCGGACGAGCAGTACTTC. It yields the protein CASSLTGGADEQYF. This sequence joins TRBV7-8 and TRBJ2-7, with 9 nucleotides matching TRBD1. After removal of 5 bases from V and 5 bases from J, the junction contained 7 bases not matched to a gene. The length of the CDR3 is 14 residues. CDR1 is SGHVS and CDR2 is FQNEAQ in the germline V gene.

The chain couples TRBV29-1 to TRBJ2-5, with a possible D match to TRBD1 (6 bases). V was clipped by 5 bases and J by 5 bases, with 18 bases between them. The CDR3 consists of 14 residues. Germline CDR1 and CDR2: SQVTM and ANQGSEA. Here the CDR3 reads CSVPIIGTRETQYF. DNA for the CDR3: TGCAGCGTTCCTATCATTGGGACAAGGGAGACCCAGTACTTC. Full variable domain (missing parts from reference TRBV29-1 and TRBJ2-5): SAVISQKPSRDICQRGTSLTIQCQVDSQVTMMFWYRQQPGQSLTLIATANQGSEATYESGFVIDKFPISRPNLTFSTLTVSNMSPEDSSIYLCSVPIIGTRETQYFGPGTRLLVL.

This clonotype was detected many times. The rearrangement uses TRBV4-3 and TRBJ1-2; D gene unclear. V lost 0 bases and J lost 0, with 11 bases in between. The CDR3 loop spans 16 amino acids. The germline V gene encodes CDR1 LGHNA and CDR2 YSLEER. This chain's CDR3 is CASSQDWPVANYGYTF. Here the CDR3 DNA reads TGCGCCAGCAGCCAAGACTGGCCAGTAGCTAACTATGGCTACACCTTC.

This clonotype showed up just a few times. The rearrangement uses TRBV24-1 and TRBJ2-3, with 10 bases matching TRBD2. Trimming removed 3 bases from V and 0 bases from J; junction bases left unmatched: 2. The length of the CDR3 is 16 residues. CDR1 and CDR2 from the germline V gene are KGHDR and SFDVKD. CDR3 bases: TGTGCCACCAGTGATGATAGCGGGAGGAGCACAGATACGCAGTATTTT. This codes for CATSDDSGRSTDTQYF.

The chain is built from TRBV11-2 and TRBJ2-7; D assignment may be TRBD1 or TRBD2 (5 bases each). Germline V CDR1 and CDR2: SGHAT, FQNNGV. This CDR3 is 15 amino acids long. With 5 bases removed from V and 6 bases from J, the gap between germline ends came to 20 bases. The DNA of the CDR3 is TGTGCCAGCAGCCCATCTGGACGGGGCGGCAGCGAGCAGTACTTC. It yields the protein CASSPSGRGGSEQYF.

This clonotype was counted once. The chain combines TRBV20-1 with TRBJ1-1, with a weak D call TRBD1 (5 bases). Trimming removed 1 base from V and 4 bases from J, with 10 bases in between. The CDR3 sequence is 13 residues long. Germline V gives CDR1 DFQATT, CDR2 SNEGSKA (reference sequence). The CDR3 loop reads CSARGGTLTEAFF. The CDR3 nucleotides read TGCAGTGCTAGAGGGGGGACGCTCACTGAAGCTTTCTTT.

This clonotype was seen at least ten times. The gene calls are TRBV7-2 and TRBJ1-5; TRBD1 aligns across 8 bases. The germline CDR1 and CDR2 sequences are SGHTA and FQGNSA. The CDR3 length is 13 residues. V lost 3 bases to trimming and J lost 11 bases; unmatched junction nucleotides: 6. In DNA form, the CDR3 reads TGTGCCAGCAGCTTGGACAGGGCCCGGGCCCAGCATTTT. Protein product: CASSLDRARAQHF. Full variable domain (outside the CDR3, taken from reference TRBV7-2 and TRBJ1-5): GAGVSQSPSNKVTEKGKDVELRCDPISGHTALYWYRQSLGQGLEFLIYFQGNSAPDKSGLPSDRFSAERTGGSVSTLTIQRTQQEDSAVYLCASSLDRARAQHFGDGTRLSIL.

In its sample, this clonotype was seen many times. This chain connects TRBV4-3 to TRBJ1-2; D is unclear. CDR3 length: 15 residues. V was cut by 0 bases and J by 4 bases, with 12 bases left in between. The V gene's germline CDR1 is LGHNA and CDR2 YSLEER. The chain's CDR3 is CASSQDLKGFYGYTF. In nucleotides, the CDR3 is TGCGCCAGCAGCCAAGATCTTAAGGGATTCTATGGCTACACCTTC.

This clonotype was seen only a few times. The rearrangement joins TRBV24-1 to TRBJ2-1; no reliable D call. The CDR3 contains 12 residues. Trimming took off 3 bases at V and 7 bases at J, with 6 bases between the two ends. The germline CDR1 and CDR2 sequences are KGHDR and SFDVKD. The CDR3 nucleotides are TGTGCCACCAGTGATCACGGGAATGAGCAGTTCTTC. This translates into CATSDHGNEQFF.

Turning to this clonotype: Germline is not matched at one junction end, which may reflect a read error. The chain recombines TRBV29-1 with TRBJ1-2, with 7 bases fitting TRBD1. The CDR3 extends over 13 amino acids. Germline values: CDR1 SQVTM, CDR2 ANQGSEA. CDR3 in amino acids: CSVDMTGNYGYAF. The CDR3 DNA is TGCAGCGTTGATATGACAGGGAACTATGGCTACGCCTTC.

This clonotype was observed at least ten times. This rearrangement joins TRBV24-1 to TRBJ2-6, with D uncertain. The CDR3 contains 13 residues. Germline V gene data show CDR1 as KGHDR and CDR2 as SFDVKD. The ends were cut back, 6 bases at V and 2 bases at J, with 4 bases in the middle. The CDR3 DNA reads as TGTGCCACCAGTCAGGCTGGGGCCAACGTCCTGACTTTC. Protein sequence: CATSQAGANVLTF.

A note on this clonotype: A much larger clone lies a single base off, so this may be a read error. J is TRBJ1-5 and V is TRBV6-9; 9 bases line up with TRBD1. Losses at the gene ends were 6 bases for V and 7 bases for J; bases not matched to a gene: 7. The CDR3 loop spans 14 amino acids. CDR1 MNHGY and CDR2 SVAAGI come from the germline V gene. The DNA for the CDR3 is TGTGCCAGCAGATTAACAGGGGGCGGGCAGCCCCAGCATTTT. This sequence encodes CASRLTGGGQPQHF.

This clonotype was counted only a few times. J is TRBJ1-1 and V is TRBV20-1; D may be TRBD1 (6 bases). V was shortened by 3 bases and J by 7 bases, with 12 bases between the two germline ends. This CDR3 spans 12 amino acids. Germline CDR1 reads DFQATT; CDR2 reads SNEGSKA (reference sequence). CDR3 protein: CSASRGAGEAFF. CDR3 nucleotide sequence: TGCAGTGCTAGTCGGGGGGCGGGTGAAGCTTTCTTT.

This clonotype was counted a few times. The chain uses TRBV12-3 or TRBV12-4 and TRBJ1-5, with D tentatively TRBD1 (5 bases). This CDR3 has 16 amino acids. The ends were cut back, 4 bases at V and 6 bases at J, with 19 bases in the middle. CDR3 loop: CASSSTLQGLSQPQHF. The CDR3 coding sequence is TGTGCCAGCAGTTCCACCTTGCAGGGTTTGAGTCAGCCCCAGCATTTT.

This clonotype appeared many times. The chain has TRBV20-1 and TRBJ2-7; D uncertain. This CDR3 is built from 12 residues. CDR1 and CDR2 from the germline V gene are DFQATT and SNEGSKA (reference sequence). The V end was cut by 0 bases, the J end by 6 bases, with 9 bases between. CDR3 amino acids: CSARENEAEQYF. CDR3 nucleotide sequence: TGCAGTGCTAGAGAGAACGAGGCCGAGCAGTACTTC.